The T cell receptor beta chain described here comes from a study of control samples from healthy donors and cancer patients (dated by TCRdb to the early 2020s). About this clone: Its antigen has not been determined. Base qualities are missing; no much larger clone stands one base away.

The library was prepared using the immunoSEQ multiplex PCR assay. TCRdb took over this immuneACCESS table, retaining in-frame rearrangements with V and J assigned. Such tables are incomplete; in checked studies, under half of the missing clones stem from an unresolved V gene, and the remainder is unexplained. The sample profile shows around 110,000 clones; more than 75% of them were found once. The top ten clones comprise about 2.5% of the sample. CDR1 and CDR2 are drawn from the germline V gene: MGHRA, YSYEKL. The CDR3, cysteine through phenylalanine, is 14 amino acids long. The CDR3 DNA has 42 bases and is translated from base 1. The junction carries 9 bases between V and J, which are trimmed by 2 bases and 2 bases respectively.

The receptor was isolated from a woman in her sixties or seventies in good health. The specimen sequenced was blood. This chain joins TRBV4-1 to TRBJ1-2, and TRBD1 may be the D gene, going by 5 matching bases. The sequenced DNA is TGCGCCAGCAGCCAACAGGGTTTGAACTATGGCTACACCTTC. It translates to CASSQQGLNYGYTF.